Following are 22 T cell receptor beta chains from one sample sequenced in a study of graft-versus-host responses after intestinal transplantation. Antigens for these TCRs are unknown. Here immunoSEQ multiplex PCR was the method, and the copy in TCRdb shows in-frame clones only, minus some. The repertoire holds about 85,000 clones, with under 95% as singletons. The source was unstimulated CD8+ T cells sorted from spleen or lymph node cells, collected before transplant. These receptors all come from a human donor who was the organ donor for an intestinal transplant.

CDR3 amino acids: CASSSRTGNEQYF. The CDR3 region has the DNA TGTGCCAGCAGCTCTCGGACAGGGAACGAGCAGTACTTC. The chain couples TRBV7-9 to TRBJ2-7; TRBD1 matches at 8 bases. Germline-derived CDR1 and CDR2 are SEHNR and FQNEAQ (reference sequence). After removal of 4 bases from V and 5 bases from J, the junction contained 4 bases not matched to a gene. The CDR3 has 13 amino acids.

V usage is TRBV7-6 and J usage is TRBJ2-5; TRBD2 aligns across 12 bases. The J segment lost 5 bases and the V segment lost 3 bases, leaving 10 bases of the junction unmatched. Germline CDR1 reads SGHVS; CDR2 reads FNYEAQ. The CDR3 consists of 17 residues. CDR3 region: CASSLPPGLAGRETQYF. As DNA, the CDR3 is TGTGCCAGCAGCTTGCCCCCGGGACTAGCGGGTAGGGAGACCCAGTACTTC.

The chain employs TRBV6-1 and TRBJ2-3; D is undetermined. CDR1 is MNHNS and CDR2 is SASEGT in the germline V gene. The CDR3 length is 10 residues. Trimming cost V 10 bases and J 6 bases, with 8 bases left between them. This chain's CDR3 is CATLVDTQYF. The CDR3 nucleotides are TGTGCCACCCTAGTGGATACGCAGTATTTT.

This chain links TRBV10-3 with TRBJ2-7; 7 bases align to TRBD1. CDR3 length: 17 residues. V was pared by 6 bases and J by 2 bases, with 16 bases of the junction left unmatched. In germline, CDR1 is ENHRY, CDR2 SYGVKD. CDR3 sequence reads: CAISSLFGRGLAYEQYF. CDR3 sequence (DNA): TGTGCCATCAGCTCACTCTTCGGTAGGGGGCTGGCCTACGAGCAGTACTTC.

The rearrangement joins TRBV19 to TRBJ1-5; no clear D. Per the germline V gene, CDR1 is LNHDA and CDR2 is SQIVND (reference sequence). Trimming removed 5 bases at V and 2 bases at J, with 10 bases between. The CDR3 length is 14 residues. The CDR3: CASSLVNGNQPQHF. The CDR3 DNA is TGTGCCAGTAGTCTAGTAAACGGCAATCAGCCCCAGCATTTT.

V gene TRBV5-1 combines with J gene TRBJ2-1, with D possibly TRBD1 on 5 matching bases. The CDR3 extends over 14 amino acids. With 5 bases removed from V and 7 bases from J, the gap between germline ends came to 16 bases. Germline CDR1 SGHRS, CDR2 YFSETQ. CDR3 protein: CASRSALKGNEQFF. Written as DNA, the CDR3 is TGCGCCAGCAGATCGGCTTTAAAGGGGAATGAGCAGTTCTTC.

The V gene is TRBV27, the J gene TRBJ2-6; TRBD1 matches 7 bases. The CDR3 runs 15 residues. Germline trimming cut 2 bases from V and 4 bases from J; bases unmatched to any gene: 2. Germline lookup yields CDR1 MNHEY and CDR2 SMNVEV (reference sequence). The chain's CDR3 is CASSLTGVGANVLTF. As DNA, the CDR3 is TGTGCCAGCAGTTTAACAGGGGTCGGGGCCAACGTCCTGACTTTC.

The chain employs TRBV19 and TRBJ1-5; 9 nucleotides line up with TRBD1. V lost 1 base, J lost 6 bases, and 4 bases stayed unmatched. The CDR3 runs 15 residues. Germline CDR1 and CDR2: LNHDA and SQIVND (reference sequence). The CDR3 region is CASSIGDRAGQPQHF. DNA for the CDR3: TGTGCCAGTAGTATAGGGGACAGGGCTGGTCAGCCCCAGCATTTT. Together with reference TRBV19 and TRBJ1-5, the CDR3 gives the full variable domain: DGGITQSPKYLFRKEGQNVTLSCEQNLNHDAMYWYRQDPGQGLRLIYYSQIVNDFQKGDIAEGYSVSREKKESFPLTVTSAQKNPTAFYLCASSIGDRAGQPQHFGDGTRLSIL.

V usage is TRBV11-2 and J usage is TRBJ2-1; tentatively, D is TRBD2 (5 bases). The V end lost 2 bases, the J end lost 2 bases, and 10 bases lay between the germline ends. Per the germline V gene, CDR1 is SGHAT and CDR2 is FQNNGV. This CDR3 has 15 residues. CDR3 in amino acids: CASSLLGDTYNEQFF. CDR3 sequence (DNA): TGTGCCAGCAGCTTACTCGGGGATACCTACAATGAGCAGTTCTTC.

CDR3 nucleotides: TGCGCCAGCAGCCAGTCGACTAGCGGGGAAGAGACCCAGTACTTC. Amino acid sequence: CASSQSTSGEETQYF. The J gene is TRBJ2-5, the V gene TRBV4-1; TRBD2 matches at 11 bases. The trim removed 3 bases at V and 3 bases at J, leaving 3 bases unmatched. CDR3 length equals 15 residues. Germline values: CDR1 MGHRA, CDR2 YSYEKL.

The chain carries TRBV2 and TRBJ2-5, with 7 bases identical to TRBD2. The germline gives CDR1 SNHLY, CDR2 FYNNEI. CDR3 size: 15 residues. Germline trimming cut 7 bases from V and 5 bases from J; bases unmatched to any gene: 13. This CDR3 reads CASTGSGAPPETQYF. CDR3 nucleotides: TGTGCCAGCACCGGAAGCGGGGCCCCTCCCGAGACCCAGTACTTC.

The V gene is TRBV27, the J gene TRBJ1-5; 7 nucleotides align to TRBD1. This CDR3 has 16 amino acids. Per the germline V gene, CDR1 is MNHEY and CDR2 is SMNVEV (reference sequence). Trimming removed 0 bases from V and 0 bases from J; junction bases left unmatched: 2. CDR3: CASSLSTGDSNQPQHF. CDR3 nucleotide sequence: TGTGCCAGCAGTTTATCTACAGGGGATAGCAATCAGCCCCAGCATTTT.

The chain's CDR3 is CATVDSGSATDTQYF. CDR3 nucleotide sequence: TGTGCCACCGTTGATAGCGGGAGTGCAACAGATACGCAGTATTTT. The V call is TRBV6-1, the J call TRBJ2-3; 9 positions agree with TRBD2. Germline assignment: CDR1 MNHNS and CDR2 SASEGT. V gave up 10 bases and J gave up 3 bases; unmatched junction bases: 11. The CDR3 extends over 15 amino acids.

V and J are TRBV5-4 and TRBJ2-2; D might be TRBD1 (6 bases). Trimming pared 3 bases from V and 5 bases from J, leaving 11 bases between. The CDR3 length is 14 residues. The V gene's germline CDR1 is SGHNT and CDR2 YYREEE (reference sequence). CDR3 nucleotides: TGTGCCAGCAGCTATAAGGGGGTGACCGGGGAGCTGTTTTTT. Translated: CASSYKGVTGELFF.

The DNA of the CDR3 is TGCGCCAGCAGCCAAGACCCTCACCGGTGGCGGGGGGCCTCTGGAAACACCATATATTTT. This encodes CASSQDPHRWRGASGNTIYF. The rearrangement joins TRBV4-1 to TRBJ1-3, with a weak D call TRBD1 (6 bases). The V end lost 0 bases, the J end lost 0 bases, and 21 bases lay between the germline ends. The length of the CDR3 is 20 residues. CDR1 is MGHRA and CDR2 is YSYEKL in the germline V gene.

This clone showed up just a few times. V is TRBV9 and J is TRBJ1-1; D is ambiguous. V was pared by 3 bases and J by 1 base, with 10 bases between. In germline, CDR1 is SGDLS, CDR2 YYNGEE. The CDR3 covers 14 residues. DNA of the CDR3: TGTGCCAGCAGCGAGTTTGAGACGAACACTGAAGCTTTCTTT. Protein product: CASSEFETNTEAFF.

The chain uses TRBV27 and TRBJ2-3; no reliable D call. The CDR3 has 14 amino acids. Deletions cut 2 bases from V and 6 bases from J, with 12 bases between. The germline V gene encodes CDR1 MNHEY and CDR2 SMNVEV (reference sequence). The CDR3 loop is CASSLVGWVDTQYF. The CDR3 DNA follows: TGTGCCAGCAGTTTAGTGGGGTGGGTGGATACGCAGTATTTT.

The chain uses TRBV7-8 and TRBJ2-1, with a tentative D call TRBD2 (5 bases). Trimming shortened V by 6 bases and J by 6 bases, and 18 bases separated the two germline ends. CDR1 is SGHVS, CDR2 FQNEAQ, per germline. The CDR3 runs to 15 residues. This chain's CDR3 is CASSQDSTSFNEQFF. The CDR3 coding sequence is TGTGCCAGCAGTCAGGACTCAACCAGTTTCAATGAGCAGTTCTTC.

The chain links TRBV28 to TRBJ2-4, with TRBD2 matching over 7 bases. Germline assignment: CDR1 MDHEN and CDR2 SYDVKM. The CDR3 is 14 amino acids. Trimming removed 4 bases from V and 6 bases from J; junction bases left unmatched: 6. This CDR3 is CASSSERDSNIQYF. The CDR3 DNA is TGTGCCAGCAGTTCCGAGCGGGACTCAAACATTCAGTACTTC.

V gene TRBV6-4 combines with J gene TRBJ2-2; D may be TRBD2 (6 bases). Germline V lookup: CDR1 MRHNA, CDR2 SNTAGT. V was cut by 4 bases and J by 3 bases, with 6 bases left in between. The CDR3 totals 13 residues. DNA for the CDR3: TGTGCCAGCAGTGGGGGGGACACCGGGGAGCTGTTTTTT. Residues: CASSGGDTGELFF.

The rearrangement uses TRBV13 and TRBJ2-7; 9 bases align to TRBD2. Germline V gives CDR1 PRHDT, CDR2 FYEKMQ (reference sequence). Losses at the gene ends were 5 bases for V and 6 bases for J; bases not matched to a gene: 14. The CDR3 is 16 residues long. This CDR3 reads CASSPQGLADRSEQYF. Written as DNA, the CDR3 is TGTGCCAGCAGCCCCCAGGGACTAGCAGATCGCTCCGAGCAGTACTTC.

The chain couples TRBV21-1 to TRBJ2-1; TRBD2 is taken as the D call from the table, unchecked against the DNA. TRBV21-1 is tagged as a pseudogene. The CDR3 has 16 residues. The CDR3 DNA follows: TGTGCCAGCAGCAATAACGGGACTAGCGGATACTATGAGCAGTTCTTC. This sequence encodes CASSNNGTSGYYEQFF.